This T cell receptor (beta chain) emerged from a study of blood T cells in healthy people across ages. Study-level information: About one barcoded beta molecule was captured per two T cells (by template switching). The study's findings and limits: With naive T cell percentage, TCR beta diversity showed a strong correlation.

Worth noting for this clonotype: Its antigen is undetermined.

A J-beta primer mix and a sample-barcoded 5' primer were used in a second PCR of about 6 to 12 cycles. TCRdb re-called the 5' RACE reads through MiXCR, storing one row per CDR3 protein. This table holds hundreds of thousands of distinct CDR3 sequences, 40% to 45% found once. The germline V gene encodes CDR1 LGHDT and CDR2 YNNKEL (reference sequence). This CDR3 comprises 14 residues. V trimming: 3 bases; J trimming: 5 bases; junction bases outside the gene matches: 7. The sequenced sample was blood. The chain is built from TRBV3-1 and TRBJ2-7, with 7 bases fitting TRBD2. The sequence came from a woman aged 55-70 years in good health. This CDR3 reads CASSQGRGTDEQYF. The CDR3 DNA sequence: TGTGCCAGCAGCCAGGGGAGGGGTACGGACGAGCAGTACTTC.